Shown below are 7 T cell receptor beta chains from a single sample sequenced in a study of cytomegalovirus exposure and HLA in healthy donors. Amplification used 60 Vbeta primers and 13 Jbeta primers. TCRdb's copy holds only in-frame clones and misses some; the assay was immunoSEQ multiplex PCR. The data contain about 160,000 clones, about 68% of them singletons. Sequencing was performed on PBMCs. The receptors stem from a young man in good health and CMV-seronegative.

The rearrangement links TRBV6-5 to TRBJ2-1, with 7 bases fitting TRBD2. The CDR3 length is 13 residues. The germline V gene encodes CDR1 MNHEY and CDR2 SVGAGI. Losses at the gene ends were 5 bases for V and 5 bases for J; bases not matched to a gene: 3. Written as DNA, the CDR3 is TGTGCCAGCAGTGCTAGCGGAGACAATGAGCAGTTCTTC. Translation gives CASSASGDNEQFF.

The chain employs TRBV6-1 and TRBJ2-5, with 8 bases identical to TRBD2. Germline loops: CDR1 MNHNS, CDR2 SASEGT. V lost 7 bases and J lost 5; bases outside the gene matches: 12. This CDR3 is built from 15 residues. The CDR3 loop is CASTLAGGEGETQYF. CDR3 DNA: TGTGCCAGCACCTTGGCGGGGGGCGAGGGGGAGACCCAGTACTTC.

The chain employs TRBV28 and TRBJ2-6; D is unclear. Per germline, CDR1 MDHEN and CDR2 SYDVKM. The CDR3 runs 13 residues. The V end was cut by 6 bases, the J end by 4 bases, with 7 bases between. The CDR3 DNA is TGTGCCAGCAGGGCCCACGGGGCCAACGTCCTGACTTTC. Protein sequence: CASRAHGANVLTF.

For this clone: One end of the junction varies from germline; a read error may be responsible. The chain's CDR3 is CSSSPPAGSTDTQYF. The CDR3 nucleotides are TGTTCCAGCAGCCCTCCAGCGGGTAGCACAGATACGCAGTATTTT. This chain joins TRBV7-9 and TRBJ2-3, with D possibly being TRBD2 (6 bases). This CDR3 has 15 amino acids. The germline CDR1 and CDR2 sequences are SEHNR and FQNEAQ (reference sequence).

The chain uses TRBV4-3 and TRBJ2-1; 13 bases align to TRBD2. CDR1 LGHNA and CDR2 YSLEER come from the germline V gene. The length of the CDR3 is 15 residues. The J segment lost 8 bases and the V segment lost 5 bases, leaving 6 bases of the junction unmatched. For the CDR3, the DNA is TGCGCCAGCAGCTACGGACTAGCGGGAGAATATGAGCAGTTCTTC. It translates to CASSYGLAGEYEQFF.

This chain uses TRBV6-4 with TRBJ2-2; tentative D call: TRBD1 (6 bases). This CDR3 region has 13 residues. V dropped 4 bases and J dropped 3 bases, with 6 bases sitting between them. Germline V gene lookup returns CDR1 MRHNA and CDR2 SNTAGT. The CDR3 nucleotides are TGTGCCAGCAGTGCAGGGGACACCGGGGAGCTGTTTTTT. Protein product: CASSAGDTGELFF.

Only one count was recorded for this clone. The chain combines TRBV4-1 with TRBJ2-5; D is perhaps TRBD1 (5 bases). Germline CDR1 is MGHRA and CDR2 is YSYEKL. The CDR3 is made up of 14 amino acids. V dropped 1 base and J dropped 1 base, with 7 bases sitting between them. For the CDR3, the DNA is TGCGCCAGCAGCCAAGGAAGGGGCCAAGAGACCCAGTACTTC. Protein product: CASSQGRGQETQYF.